Below are 20 T cell receptor beta chains sequenced from a single sample in a study of T cells in Graves' hyperthyroidism and ophthalmopathy (dated by TCRdb to between 2018 and 2020). Library preparation was by multiplex PCR. TCRdb shows the sequencer as Illumina HiSeq 2000. TCR beta CDR3 regions were amplified from RNA transcripts. A first-round RT-PCR of the TCR CDR3 used the HTBI primer set with the Qiagen OneStep RT-PCR kit. TCRdb trimmed the raw reads at Q25, called clones with MiXCR and kept productive beta chains. Duplicate CDR3 protein sequences are folded into a single record with the most common DNA and genes. The sample has around 490,000 distinct CDR3 sequences on record, just under 20% of them singletons. 45% to 50% of the sample goes to the ten largest clones. The sequenced sample consisted of blood. Receptors were obtained from a man between 35 and 55 years old with Graves' ophthalmopathy.

This clonotype showed up just a few times. The chain is built from TRBV20-1 and TRBJ1-1; D unclear. Trimming pared 1 base from V and 1 base from J, leaving 7 bases between. The CDR3 consists of 13 residues. Looked up from germline, CDR1 is DFQATT and CDR2 is SNEGSKA (reference sequence). The CDR3 coding sequence is TGCAGTGCTAGAGTATTGGGGAACACTGAAGCTTTCTTT. This codes for CSARVLGNTEAFF.

This clonotype was seen at least ten times. The gene calls are TRBV12-3 or TRBV12-4 and TRBJ1-2; 7 bases are shared with TRBD1. The V and J ends lost 3 bases and 3 bases, in that order; junction bases with no gene match: 7. The CDR3 extends over 15 amino acids. The CDR3 region is CASSFLPGTDYGYTF. The CDR3 bases are TGTGCCAGCAGTTTCCTACCCGGGACAGACTATGGCTACACCTTC.

The chain joins TRBV6-1 to TRBJ2-3, with TRBD2 as a possible D gene (5 bases). This CDR3 has 18 amino acids. The V gene lost 0 bases and the J gene lost 0 bases, with 16 bases spanning the gap. The V gene's germline CDR1 is MNHNS and CDR2 SASEGT. CDR3 nucleotide sequence: TGTGCCAGCAGTGAAGCTAGCGTCGGGCAAATGAGCACAGATACGCAGTATTTT. It translates to CASSEASVGQMSTDTQYF.

The V call is TRBV12-3 or TRBV12-4, the J call TRBJ1-6; a possible D gene is TRBD1 (6 bases). Trimming left V 6 bases short and J 0 bases short, with 18 bases between. The CDR3 has 18 amino acids. Written as DNA, the CDR3 is TGTGCCAGCAGACCCTCGGGGGCCCAAGACTCCTATAATTCACCCCTCCACTTT. It translates to CASRPSGAQDSYNSPLHF.

The V gene is TRBV2, the J gene TRBJ2-7; D not certain. Trimming pared 6 bases from V and 0 bases from J, leaving 15 bases between. The germline CDR1 and CDR2 sequences are SNHLY and FYNNEI. This CDR3 is 15 amino acids long. For the CDR3, the DNA is TGTGCCAGCAGCGACCCTGTCCGAGACTCCTACGAGCAGTACTTC. Amino acid sequence: CASSDPVRDSYEQYF.

The CDR3: CASSLGLASSFLNEQFF. The CDR3 DNA reads TGTGCCAGCAGCCTGGGACTAGCTTCTTCTTTCCTCAATGAGCAGTTCTTC. The chain recombines TRBV7-6 with TRBJ2-1; 9 bases fit TRBD2. V shed 5 bases, J shed 6 bases, and the junction held 14 bases outside the gene matches. This CDR3 region has 17 residues. The germline V gene has CDR1 SGHVS and CDR2 FNYEAQ.

This clonotype was found many times. The CDR3 DNA is TGTGCCAGCAGTGAAGGGACTAGACAGGGTACCTACTACGAGCAGTACTTC. It encodes CASSEGTRQGTYYEQYF. V usage is TRBV6-1 and J usage is TRBJ2-7; D might be TRBD1 or TRBD2, each matching 7 bases. Germline V gives CDR1 MNHNS, CDR2 SASEGT. The CDR3 is 17 amino acids. V lost 1 base to trimming and J lost 3 bases, with 19 bases between them.

V and J are TRBV27 and TRBJ2-7; D possibly corresponds to TRBD1 (6 bases). V shed 6 bases and J shed 5 bases, with 11 bases lying between them. The CDR3 covers 12 residues. The V gene's germline CDR1 is MNHEY and CDR2 SMNVEV (reference sequence). The CDR3 DNA reads TGTGCCAGCAGATCACAGGGAAACGAGCAGTACTTC. Encoded protein: CASRSQGNEQYF.

The V gene is TRBV7-9, the J gene TRBJ1-2; the D gene is possibly TRBD1 (6 bases). V shed 5 bases and J shed 4 bases, with 11 bases lying between them. The germline CDR1 and CDR2 sequences are SEHNR and FQNEAQ (reference sequence). The length of the CDR3 is 13 residues. Here the CDR3 reads CASSTKGGYGYTF. As DNA, the CDR3 is TGTGCCAGCAGCACCAAGGGGGGCTATGGCTACACCTTC.

This clonotype occurred many times. The chain combines TRBV5-1 with TRBJ1-1; 8 nucleotides match TRBD1. After removal of 4 bases from V and 1 base from J, the junction contained 3 bases not matched to a gene. Germline values: CDR1 SGHRS, CDR2 YFSETQ. CDR3 length: 14 residues. DNA of the CDR3: TGCGCCAGCAGCGTCGGGACAGGGAACACTGAAGCTTTCTTT. It encodes CASSVGTGNTEAFF.

V and J are TRBV6-5 and TRBJ2-3; 8 bases align to TRBD2. Looked up from germline, CDR1 is MNHEY and CDR2 is SVGAGI. Trimming at V came to 2 bases and at J to 5 bases, leaving 9 bases not matched to a gene. The CDR3 has 16 residues. The CDR3: CASSYPPRGGGDTQYF. The CDR3 region has the DNA TGTGCCAGCAGTTACCCCCCACGGGGGGGCGGAGATACGCAGTATTTT.

This chain connects TRBV30 to TRBJ2-3; D is tentatively TRBD1 or TRBD2 (5 bases each). CDR1 and CDR2 (germline): GTSNPN, SVGIG (reference sequence). CDR3 length equals 15 residues. Trimming stripped 0 bases from V and 4 bases from J, with 14 bases between. CDR3 region: CAWSVGGAAADTQYF. CDR3 coding DNA: TGTGCCTGGAGTGTAGGTGGGGCAGCGGCAGATACGCAGTATTTT.

This clonotype was picked up many times. This sequence joins TRBV2 and TRBJ2-3; 8 bases map to TRBD2. There are 14 residues in the CDR3. V was clipped by 2 bases and J by 7 bases; unmatched bases: 5. The germline gives CDR1 SNHLY, CDR2 FYNNEI. The CDR3 region is CASSEKRGLNTQYF. Here the CDR3 DNA reads TGTGCCAGCAGTGAAAAGCGGGGGTTGAATACGCAGTATTTT.

V usage is TRBV10-3 and J usage is TRBJ1-1; tentative D call: TRBD1 (6 bases). The germline V gene encodes CDR1 ENHRY and CDR2 SYGVKD. V gave up 2 bases and J gave up 6 bases, with 10 bases separating them. CDR3 length: 13 amino acids. The CDR3 spells CAISEAGDSEAFF. CDR3 DNA: TGTGCCATCAGTGAGGCAGGGGACTCTGAAGCTTTCTTT.

The chain joins TRBV9 to TRBJ1-6; 8 bases are a match to TRBD1. The CDR3 covers 14 residues. CDR1 is SGDLS and CDR2 is YYNGEE in the germline V gene. Trimming took 6 bases from V and 8 from J; bases not matched to a gene: 7. CDR3: CASNLGTGDSPLHF. The CDR3 DNA reads as TGTGCCAGCAACCTTGGGACAGGAGATTCACCCCTCCACTTT.

This clonotype was recorded a few times. This sequence joins TRBV4-2 and TRBJ2-3; 9 bases align to TRBD1. V lost 0 bases and J lost 10; bases outside the gene matches: 8. From germline, CDR1 is LGHNA and CDR2 YNFKEQ. The length of the CDR3 is 15 residues. The CDR3, as DNA: TGTGCCAGCAGCCAAGAATTGGGACAGGGCTTCCCGCAGTATTTT. As protein: CASSQELGQGFPQYF.

This clonotype was observed a single time. The V and J genes are TRBV6-2 or TRBV6-3 and TRBJ2-3; 15 bases are shared with TRBD2. The length of the CDR3 is 18 residues. V lost 3 bases to trimming and J lost 2 bases; unmatched junction nucleotides: 6. CDR1 MNHEY and CDR2 SVGEGT come from the germline V gene. The CDR3 region is CASSYSGTSGGPTDTQYF. CDR3 in DNA: TGTGCCAGCAGTTATTCCGGGACTAGCGGGGGGCCCACAGATACGCAGTATTTT.

This clonotype was seen a few times. The CDR3 region has the DNA TGCAGTGCTAGAGCAGGGATCCGGCTAGCTGAAGCTTTCTTT. Protein: CSARAGIRLAEAFF. This chain joins TRBV20-1 and TRBJ1-1; the D gene is possibly TRBD1 (5 bases). Per germline, CDR1 DFQATT and CDR2 SNEGSKA (reference sequence). The CDR3 has 14 residues. With 1 base removed from V and 6 bases from J, the gap between germline ends came to 15 bases.

This clonotype has at least ten counts. The chain employs TRBV27 and TRBJ2-1; D is perhaps TRBD2 (5 bases). V shed 3 bases and J shed 0 bases, with 12 bases lying between them. The CDR3 covers 16 residues. Per germline, CDR1 MNHEY and CDR2 SMNVEV (reference sequence). The CDR3 coding sequence is TGTGCCAGCAGTTTTGGCGGGCTGAGCTCCTACAATGAGCAGTTCTTC. Amino acids: CASSFGGLSSYNEQFF.

This clonotype was counted at least ten times. CDR3 amino acids: CASSLAGGQGHEQYF. Written as DNA, the CDR3 is TGTGCCAGCAGCTTAGCCGGTGGACAGGGCCACGAGCAGTACTTC. The chain links TRBV7-9 to TRBJ2-7; 8 bases align to TRBD1. This CDR3 is built from 15 residues. Germline V gives CDR1 SEHNR, CDR2 FQNEAQ (reference sequence). V trimming: 0 bases; J trimming: 5 bases; junction bases outside the gene matches: 6. Full variable domain (rest looked up from reference TRBV7-9 and TRBJ2-7): DTGVSQNPRHKITKRGQNVTFRCDPISEHNRLYWYRQTLGQGPEFLTYFQNEAQLEKSRLLSDRFSAERPKGSFSTLEIQRTEQGDSAMYLCASSLAGGQGHEQYFGPGTRLTVT.